This T cell receptor (beta chain) was retrieved from a study of CD8 T cells in Susac syndrome. Findings and limits, study-wide: Susac-specific public clones numbered about 15 in total CD8+ repertoires (and about five in CD8+ TEMRA repertoires).

In regard to this clonotype: The antigen remains undetermined.

Random hexamers primed reverse transcription of about 0.45 to 1 ug RNA. TCRdb analysed the immunoSEQ multiplex PCR reads with MiXCR anew, one entry per CDR3 protein. The data show 100,000 to 150,000 distinct CDR3 sequences, about 93% seen once. The sequence came from a human donor with Susac syndrome. Sequenced sample: CD8+ T cells from PBMCs.

Written as DNA, the CDR3 is TGTGCCAGCAGCCCGCCGGCAGGCCCCGCAGCCTACGAGCAGTACTTC. Residues: CASSPPAGPAAYEQYF. The V gene is TRBV5-6, the J gene TRBJ2-7; D remains ambiguous. Germline V CDR1 and CDR2: SGHDT, YYEEEE. CDR3 length: 16 residues. The V gene lost 4 bases and the J gene lost 2 bases, with 19 bases spanning the gap.